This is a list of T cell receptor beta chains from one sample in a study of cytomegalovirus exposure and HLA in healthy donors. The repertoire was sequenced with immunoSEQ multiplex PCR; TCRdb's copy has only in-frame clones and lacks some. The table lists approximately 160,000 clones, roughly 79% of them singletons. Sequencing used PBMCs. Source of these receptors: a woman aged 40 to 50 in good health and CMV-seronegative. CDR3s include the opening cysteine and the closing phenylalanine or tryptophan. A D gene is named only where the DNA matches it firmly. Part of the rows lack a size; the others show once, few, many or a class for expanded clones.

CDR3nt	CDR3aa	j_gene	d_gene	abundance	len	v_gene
TGTGCCAGCAGCCGATCCGGGGACAGGGACCACGAGCAGTACTTC	CASSRSGDRDHEQYF	TRBJ2-7	TRBD1	.	15	TRBV6-5
TGTGCCAGCAGCTCCTCCTACTTGGTCACAGATACGCAGTATTTT	CASSSSYLVTDTQYF	TRBJ2-3	.	few	15	TRBV7-2
TGTGCCAGCAGGCTCAGGGAAACTGAAGCTTTCTTT	CASRLRETEAFF	TRBJ1-1	.	.	12	TRBV2
TGTGCCAGCAGGCGAAGGGACAGGGAGGACTATGGCTACACCTTC	CASRRRDREDYGYTF	TRBJ1-2	TRBD1	.	15	TRBV6-5
TGTGCCAGCAGCTCACCGGGACAGGGGGCAGATACGCAGTATTTT	CASSSPGQGADTQYF	TRBJ2-3	TRBD1	.	15	TRBV5-6
TGTGCCAGCAGTTACAACAGGGGCGGGAATGAAAAACTGTTTTTT	CASSYNRGGNEKLFF	TRBJ1-4	TRBD1	.	15	TRBV6-6
TGTGCCAGTAGCACTACAGGGACGAACACCGGGGAGCTGTTTTTT	CASSTTGTNTGELFF	TRBJ2-2	.	.	15	TRBV19
TGTGCCAGCAGTTGGGACAGTGAAGCTTTCTTT	CASSWDSEAFF	TRBJ1-1	TRBD1	.	11	TRBV6-1
TGTGCCAGCAGCTCCGTGACAGGTCATGGTAGCCTCAATCAGCCCCAGCATTTT	CASSSVTGHGSLNQPQHF	TRBJ1-5	.	.	18	TRBV7-8
TGTGCCAGCAGCCAACTAGAAGGAACCACAGGGGACTCGCCTGGAAACACCATATATTTT	CASSQLEGTTGDSPGNTIYF	TRBJ1-3	TRBD1	few	20	TRBV14
TGCGCCAGCGGACCGGGATCGGGGGGTGGGAATGGCTACACCTTC	CASGPGSGGGNGYTF	TRBJ1-2	.	.	15	TRBV10-1
TGTGCCAGTAGTACCCAGCGGGGCACCGGGGAGCTGTTTTTT	CASSTQRGTGELFF	TRBJ2-2	TRBD2	.	14	TRBV19
TGTGCCAGCAGCGTAGGGTCTAGCTCCTACAATGAGCAGTTCTTC	CASSVGSSSYNEQFF	TRBJ2-1	.	.	15	TRBV9
TGTGCTAGCAGCTCGGGTCGGCAAGAGACCCAGTACTTC	CASSSGRQETQYF	TRBJ2-5	.	few	13	TRBV7-7
TGTGCCATCAGTGAAAGGCTAGCGGGATTGGCCGGGGAGCTGTTTTTT	CAISERLAGLAGELFF	TRBJ2-2	TRBD2	.	16	TRBV10-3
TGTGCCAGCTCACCTAGCGAGTCCTACGAGCAGTACTTC	CASSPSESYEQYF	TRBJ2-7	.	.	13	TRBV18